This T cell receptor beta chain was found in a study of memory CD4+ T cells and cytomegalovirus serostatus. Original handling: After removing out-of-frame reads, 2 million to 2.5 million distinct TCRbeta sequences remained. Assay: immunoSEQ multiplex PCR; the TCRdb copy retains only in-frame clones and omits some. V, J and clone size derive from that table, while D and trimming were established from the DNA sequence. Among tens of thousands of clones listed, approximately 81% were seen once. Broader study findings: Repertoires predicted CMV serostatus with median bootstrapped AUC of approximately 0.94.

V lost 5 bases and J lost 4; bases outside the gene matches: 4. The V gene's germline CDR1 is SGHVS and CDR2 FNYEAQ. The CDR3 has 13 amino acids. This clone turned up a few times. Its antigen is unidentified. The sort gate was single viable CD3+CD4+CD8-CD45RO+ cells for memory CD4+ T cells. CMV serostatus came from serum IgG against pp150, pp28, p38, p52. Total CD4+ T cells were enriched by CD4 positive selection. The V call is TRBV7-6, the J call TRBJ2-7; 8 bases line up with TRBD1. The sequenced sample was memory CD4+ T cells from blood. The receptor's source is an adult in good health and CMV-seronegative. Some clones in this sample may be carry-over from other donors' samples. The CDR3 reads CASSPGQGYEQYF. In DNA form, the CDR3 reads TGTGCCAGCAGCCCTGGACAGGGTTACGAGCAGTACTTC.